The rows below give T cell receptor beta chains drawn from one sample of a study of blood T cell repertoires in COVID-19. The assay was immunoSEQ multiplex PCR, and TCRdb's table has in-frame clones only and misses some. The table records about 160,000 clones, about nine tenths of them present only once. The sequenced sample was peripheral blood. The receptors here all came from a man aged 30-40 years with COVID-19, enrolled during active disease. CDR3s leave out the opening cysteine and the closing phenylalanine or tryptophan. Clone size is stated in some rows and not others, as once, few, many or a class when expanded.

j_call clone_size v_call cdr3_aa
TRBJ2-7 . TRBV18 ASSPGQGNEQY
TRBJ2-1 few TRBV3-1/TRBV3-2 ASSQDNLAGVGEQF
TRBJ1-1 . TRBV19 ASSKGGQGTEAF
TRBJ2-7 . TRBV12-3/TRBV12-4 ASSRTANYEQY
TRBJ1-2 once TRBV9 ASSSNPDGLGWYGYT
TRBJ2-7 . TRBV6-2/TRBV6-3 ASSYRREGEQY
TRBJ2-7 . TRBV7-2 ASSPGRGSTYEQY
TRBJ1-3 . TRBV7-2 ASSSRAAASGNTIY
TRBJ1-2 . TRBV10-3 AINPTGGYGYT
TRBJ2-1 . TRBV10-3 AISEPKGERDRKYNEQF
TRBJ1-1 . TRBV7-2 ASSVQHLNTEAF
TRBJ1-1 once TRBV5-5 ASSMFDTEAF
TRBJ1-4 . TRBV7-6 ASSSPAGTRNEKLF
TRBJ2-3 . TRBV5-1 ASSLALGLAGFTDTQY
TRBJ2-1 . TRBV4-2 ASSRNRDRGLDEQF
TRBJ2-1 . TRBV24-1 ATAGLAGVGEQF
TRBJ2-1 . TRBV2 ASIIGQGYNEQF
TRBJ1-6 . TRBV2 ASSPQAGYYNSPLH
TRBJ2-1 . TRBV6-4 ASSGMTGQGYNEQF
TRBJ2-3 . TRBV7-2 ASSLAQGQY
TRBJ1-1 . TRBV21-1 ASSTGTGKMNTEAF
TRBJ2-3 . TRBV19 ASSISSGSNTDTQY
TRBJ2-3 . TRBV19 ASRQAGGSTDTQY
TRBJ2-2 . TRBV27 ASSFSPRANTGELF
TRBJ1-2 medium-sized TRBV7-8 ASSRDRDGYT
TRBJ2-1 once TRBV19 ASSPYLAAIYNEQF
TRBJ1-5 . TRBV3-1/TRBV3-2 ASSPALGSQPQH
TRBJ1-2 . TRBV6-5 ASSLGPGQGGYGYT
TRBJ1-5 . TRBV7-6 ASSLLSGSNQPQH
TRBJ2-3 . TRBV30 AWSVIRVGDTQY
TRBJ1-3 . TRBV2 ASSEAQGNTIY
TRBJ2-5 . TRBV19 ASSTFPGQGSGETQY
TRBJ1-5 once TRBV28 ASSLGQNNQPQH